These 15 T cell receptor beta chains were all obtained from the same sample, sequenced in a study of cytomegalovirus exposure and HLA in healthy donors. PCR was performed using 60 Vbeta and 13 Jbeta primers. Clones were sequenced by immunoSEQ multiplex PCR, and TCRdb holds only the in-frame ones, with some missing. This table has some 130,000 clones, roughly 72% appearing once. The sample was PBMCs. The source is a male donor in good health and CMV-seronegative.

In this sample, this clone turned up a few times. V gene TRBV2 combines with J gene TRBJ2-2; TRBD2 aligns across 9 bases. V gave up 5 bases and J gave up 1 base; unmatched junction bases: 2. Per germline, CDR1 SNHLY and CDR2 FYNNEI. This CDR3 is built from 15 residues. For the CDR3, the DNA is TGTGCCAGCAGTTTGACTAGCGGGAACACCGGGGAGCTGTTTTTT. Residues: CASSLTSGNTGELFF.

The V call is TRBV18, the J call TRBJ2-7; 8 bases fit TRBD1. J lost 1 base, V lost 0 bases, and 5 bases had no gene match. Germline values: CDR1 KGHSH, CDR2 LQKENI. This CDR3 comprises 16 residues. The CDR3 sequence: CASSPPGQGWSYEQYF. CDR3 in DNA: TGTGCCAGCTCACCACCCGGACAGGGTTGGTCCTACGAGCAGTACTTC. Full variable domain (rest looked up from reference TRBV18 and TRBJ2-7): NAGVMQNPRHLVRRRGQEARLRCSPMKGHSHVYWYRQLPEEGLKFMVYLQKENIIDESGMPKERFSAEFPKEGPSILRIQQVVRGDSAAYFCASSPPGQGWSYEQYFGPGTRLTVT.

J is TRBJ2-7 and V is TRBV7-9; no firm D call. V was pared by 5 bases and J by 5 bases, with 7 bases between. This CDR3 region has 11 residues. Germline V gene sequence: CDR1 SEHNR, CDR2 FQNEAQ (reference sequence). Here the CDR3 DNA reads TGTGCCAGCAGCCCCCTCCACGAGCAGTACTTC. Residues: CASSPLHEQYF.

The CDR3 coding sequence is TGTGCCAGTAGTCAGGGGACTAGCGCCTACGAGCAGTACTTC. Protein: CASSQGTSAYEQYF. This chain uses TRBV19 with TRBJ2-5; TRBD2 matches 10 bases. Near its end, the DNA agrees better with TRBJ2-7, so the J call may be wrong. Germline CDR1 is LNHDA and CDR2 is SQIVND (reference sequence). This CDR3 region has 14 residues.

The rearrangement uses TRBV6-1 and TRBJ2-7; TRBD1 aligns across 9 bases. Germline V gene data show CDR1 as MNHNS and CDR2 as SASEGT. The J segment lost 1 base and the V segment lost 6 bases, leaving 7 bases of the junction unmatched. CDR3 size: 15 residues. CDR3 sequence: CASSPGQGISYEQYF. CDR3 DNA: TGTGCCAGCAGCCCGGGACAGGGTATATCCTACGAGCAGTACTTC.

This chain links TRBV21-1 with TRBJ2-1; TRBD2 is taken as the D call from the table, unchecked against the DNA. TRBV21-1 constitutes a pseudogene. The length of the CDR3 is 14 residues. CDR3 loop: CARATREGDPEQFF. The CDR3 nucleotides read TGTGCCAGAGCTACGCGGGAGGGCGATCCTGAGCAGTTCTTC.

About this clone: One end of the junction is discordant with germline, which a read error may explain. This chain links TRBV20-1 with TRBJ2-7; 7 nucleotides line up with TRBD1. Germline V gene lookup returns CDR1 DFQATT and CDR2 SNEGSKA (reference sequence). The CDR3 has 11 amino acids. For the CDR3, the DNA is TGCAGTGCTAGAGATCGTGGACAGGAGGACTTC. It is translated as CSARDRGQEDF.

The chain uses TRBV28 and TRBJ2-7, with 8 bases lining up with TRBD1. CDR3 length: 15 amino acids. The germline V gene encodes CDR1 MDHEN and CDR2 SYDVKM. V gave up 3 bases and J gave up 0 bases; unmatched junction bases: 4. CDR3 nucleotides: TGTGCCAGCAGTTTTAGGGGGACAGGCTCCTACGAGCAGTACTTC. Its translation is CASSFRGTGSYEQYF.

This clone was counted between two and nine times. The rearrangement links TRBV6-1 to TRBJ2-6; D not resolved. Trimming took 7 bases from V and 0 from J, leaving 7 bases between them. Germline V lookup: CDR1 MNHNS, CDR2 SASEGT. This CDR3 comprises 14 residues. Here the CDR3 reads CASKLLSGANVLTF. The CDR3 DNA reads as TGTGCCAGCAAGCTCCTCTCTGGGGCCAACGTCCTGACTTTC.

This clone has only one observation. The chain joins TRBV9 to TRBJ2-1, with TRBD2 matching 9 bases. Germline V gene data show CDR1 as SGDLS and CDR2 as YYNGEE. V dropped 2 bases and J dropped 6; count of bases not matched to a gene: 6. The CDR3 covers 15 residues. The CDR3 bases are TGTGCCAGCAGCGTCACTGCGGGGGGGCCCAATGAGCAGTTCTTC. Its translation: CASSVTAGGPNEQFF.

The chain carries TRBV27 and TRBJ2-1, with 7 nucleotides matching TRBD2. V lost 6 bases and J lost 5; bases outside the gene matches: 13. Germline lookup yields CDR1 MNHEY and CDR2 SMNVEV (reference sequence). The CDR3 is 16 residues long. CDR3 DNA sequence: TGTGCCAGCAGCCCCTCATTGGGCGGGAGCCACAATGAGCAGTTCTTC. Translated: CASSPSLGGSHNEQFF.

This chain connects TRBV14 to TRBJ2-5, with D perhaps matching TRBD1 (5 bases). With 2 bases removed from V and 11 bases from J, the gap between germline ends came to 21 bases. The CDR3 contains 15 residues. The germline V gene encodes CDR1 SGHDN and CDR2 FVKESK. CDR3 bases: TGTGCCAGCAGCCAAAAATGGGCAGGGTCGTATGGGCAGTACTTC. Amino acids: CASSQKWAGSYGQYF.

The rearrangement uses TRBV7-6 and TRBJ1-3, with D hard to call. V lost 5 bases to trimming and J lost 3 bases, with 8 bases between them. The germline V gene encodes CDR1 SGHVS and CDR2 FNYEAQ. CDR3 length equals 13 residues. This CDR3 is CASSKYSGNTIYF. The CDR3 coding sequence is TGTGCCAGCAGCAAGTATAGTGGAAACACCATATATTTT.

For the CDR3, the DNA is TGCAGCGTTGCCCCCTTGGCGGTCGCCTCCGGGGGGGAGACCCAGTACTTC. Translating gives CSVAPLAVASGGETQYF. This rearrangement joins TRBV29-1 to TRBJ2-5; TRBD2 aligns across 7 bases. From germline, CDR1 is SQVTM and CDR2 ANQGSEA. Trimming removed 4 bases from V and 5 bases from J; junction bases left unmatched: 19. The CDR3 sequence is 17 residues long.

The V and J genes are TRBV4-3 and TRBJ2-1; the match to TRBD2 covers 8 bases. The germline CDR1 and CDR2 sequences are LGHNA and YSLEER. V lost 1 base and J lost 7; bases outside the gene matches: 9. The CDR3 has 16 residues. CDR3 in amino acids: CASSQVSGGRMNEQFF. The CDR3 DNA reads as TGCGCCAGCAGCCAAGTTTCGGGAGGGAGAATGAATGAGCAGTTCTTC.